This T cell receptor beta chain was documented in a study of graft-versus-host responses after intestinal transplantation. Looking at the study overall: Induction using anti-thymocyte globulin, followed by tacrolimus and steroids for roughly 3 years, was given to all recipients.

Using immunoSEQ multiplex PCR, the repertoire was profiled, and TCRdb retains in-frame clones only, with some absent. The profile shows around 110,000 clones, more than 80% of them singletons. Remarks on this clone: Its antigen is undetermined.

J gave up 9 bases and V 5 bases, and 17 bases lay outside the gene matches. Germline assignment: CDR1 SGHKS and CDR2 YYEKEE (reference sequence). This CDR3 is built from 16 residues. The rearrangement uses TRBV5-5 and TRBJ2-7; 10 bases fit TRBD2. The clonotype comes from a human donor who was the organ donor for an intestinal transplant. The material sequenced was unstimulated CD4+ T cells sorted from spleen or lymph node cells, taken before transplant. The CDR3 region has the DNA TGTGCCAGCAGTCTTCTACCGCCCGGAGCGGGAGGGGTGCAGTACTTC. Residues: CASSLLPPGAGGVQYF.